Each of the 15 T cell receptor beta chains below was sequenced from the same sample in a study of blood T cell repertoires in COVID-19. Clones were read by immunoSEQ multiplex PCR, and TCRdb kept only the in-frame ones, dropping some. This table holds 180,000 or so clones, 70% to 90% found once. Sequencing used peripheral blood. These TCRs come from a woman older than 75 with acute or convalescent COVID-19.

This chain connects TRBV19 to TRBJ1-1; 7 bases are a match to TRBD1. The germline gives CDR1 LNHDA, CDR2 SQIVND (reference sequence). The trim removed 6 bases at V and 2 bases at J, leaving 6 bases unmatched. CDR3 length: 14 amino acids. The CDR3 DNA follows: TGTGCCAGTAGGATCAGGGGGAGAAACACTGAAGCTTTCTTT. Translated: CASRIRGRNTEAFF.

This clone has just a few counts. The chain is built from TRBV23-1 and TRBJ1-1; TRBD1 might be the D (5 bases). TRBV23-1 qualifies as an ORF whose function is uncertain. This CDR3 is built from 15 residues. V lost 7 bases to trimming and J lost 2 bases, with 17 bases between them. CDR3 in amino acids: CASTPSVGGNTEAFF. In DNA form, the CDR3 reads TGCGCCAGCACGCCTTCAGTGGGGGGAAACACTGAAGCTTTCTTT.

This chain links TRBV10-1 with TRBJ2-1; a possible D gene is TRBD1 (6 bases). The germline V and J ends were trimmed by 5 bases and 3 bases, with 17 bases remaining between them. The CDR3 loop spans 16 amino acids. CDR1 and CDR2 from the germline V gene are WNHNN and SYGVQD (reference sequence). The CDR3 region has the DNA TGCGCCAGCAGTCAAACTAGAACGGACAGCTACAATGAGCAGTTCTTC. It codes for CASSQTRTDSYNEQFF.

The CDR3 region has the DNA TGTGCCAGCAGCCTCTACCACCGGGGGACGAATGGCTACACCTTC. Its protein product is CASSLYHRGTNGYTF. The chain is built from TRBV7-8 and TRBJ1-2, with D possibly TRBD1 on 5 matching bases. Trimming took 5 bases from V and 6 from J, leaving 19 bases between them. CDR3 length: 15 amino acids. CDR1 is SGHVS and CDR2 is FQNEAQ in the germline V gene.

The chain couples TRBV25-1 to TRBJ1-1; 10 nucleotides agree with TRBD1. CDR1 MGHDK and CDR2 SYGVNS come from the germline V gene. V dropped 7 bases and J dropped 5; count of bases not matched to a gene: 13. This CDR3 has 16 amino acids. The CDR3 is CASTYNDRGPRTEAFF. CDR3 coding DNA: TGTGCCAGCACCTACAACGACAGGGGGCCGAGGACTGAAGCTTTCTTT. Full variable domain (missing parts from reference TRBV25-1 and TRBJ1-1): EADIYQTPRYLVIGTGKKITLECSQTMGHDKMYWYQQDPGMELHLIHYSYGVNSTEKGDLSSESTVSRIRTEHFPLTLESARPSHTSQYLCASTYNDRGPRTEAFFGQGTRLTVV.

This chain connects TRBV5-1 to TRBJ1-6; a weak D match, TRBD1 (5 bases). This CDR3 has 14 amino acids. Germline CDR1 reads SGHRS; CDR2 reads YFSETQ. Trimming took off 0 bases at V and 7 bases at J, with 8 bases between the two ends. The CDR3 loop reads CASSLEGWNSPLHF. The CDR3 nucleotides are TGCGCCAGCAGCTTGGAGGGGTGGAATTCACCCCTCCACTTT.

Only one count was recorded for this clone. The V call is TRBV7-2, the J call TRBJ2-5, with 8 bases aligning to TRBD2. The CDR3 is 14 amino acids. CDR1 is SGHTA, CDR2 FQGNSA, per germline. The ends lost 3 bases at V and 4 bases at J; junction bases unmatched: 4. The CDR3 region is CASSFGGGRETQYF. The CDR3 nucleotides read TGTGCCAGCAGCTTCGGCGGGGGGAGAGAGACCCAGTACTTC.

The chain combines TRBV6-5 with TRBJ2-7; possible D gene TRBD1, 5 bases. Germline V gene lookup returns CDR1 MNHEY and CDR2 SVGAGI. V gave up 4 bases and J gave up 0 bases, with 13 bases separating them. The CDR3 spans 15 residues. In nucleotides, the CDR3 is TGTGCCAGCAGTTCCCTACAGGTCTCCTCCTACGAGCAGTACTTC. Protein: CASSSLQVSSYEQYF.

This chain connects TRBV6-6 to TRBJ2-6, with a possible D match to TRBD1 (6 bases). Trimming took off 5 bases at V and 0 bases at J, with 23 bases between the two ends. The CDR3 covers 20 residues. CDR1 is MNHNY and CDR2 is SVGAGI in the germline V gene (reference sequence). The chain's CDR3 is CASSPLPKEQGPSGANVLTF. DNA for the CDR3: TGTGCCAGCAGTCCCTTACCGAAAGAACAGGGACCCTCTGGGGCCAACGTCCTGACTTTC.

This chain joins TRBV28 and TRBJ1-1; D is perhaps TRBD1 (6 bases). From germline, CDR1 is MDHEN and CDR2 SYDVKM. The ends were cut back, 3 bases at V and 5 bases at J, with 28 bases in the middle. The CDR3 extends over 19 amino acids. Here the CDR3 reads CASSFLAPPGGGLWTEAFF. The DNA for the CDR3 is TGTGCCAGCAGTTTTTTGGCCCCCCCTGGGGGCGGTTTATGGACTGAAGCTTTCTTT.

The table lists this clone with a few counts. The rearrangement joins TRBV21-1 to TRBJ1-2; TRBD1 was called by the table and not checked on the DNA. TRBV21-1 is a known pseudogene. This CDR3 region has 11 residues. The CDR3 DNA sequence: TGTGCCAGCAGCGACCAGGGTGGCTACACCTTC. This encodes CASSDQGGYTF.

This chain uses TRBV6-6 with TRBJ1-5, with D possibly matching TRBD1 (5 bases). Trimming removed 7 bases from V and 2 bases from J, with 15 bases in between. Per the germline V gene, CDR1 is MNHNY and CDR2 is SVGAGI (reference sequence). The CDR3 is made up of 15 amino acids. The CDR3 DNA follows: TGTGCCAGCAATTTGGCTGGGGCTGGCAATCAGCCCCAGCATTTT. Its translation: CASNLAGAGNQPQHF.

V and J are TRBV7-2 and TRBJ2-7, with 16 bases lining up with TRBD2. CDR3 length: 15 amino acids. V was pared by 5 bases and J by 9 bases, with 7 bases of the junction left unmatched. The germline gives CDR1 SGHTA, CDR2 FQGNSA. CDR3 DNA: TGTGCCAGCAGCCCGGGACTAGCGGGAGGGTCGGGGCAGTACTTC. This gives the protein CASSPGLAGGSGQYF. The complete variable domain, with remaining parts taken from reference TRBV7-2 and TRBJ2-7, reads GAGVSQSPSNKVTEKGKDVELRCDPISGHTALYWYRQSLGQGLEFLIYFQGNSAPDKSGLPSDRFSAERTGGSVSTLTIQRTQQEDSAVYLCASSPGLAGGSGQYFGPGTRLTVT.

The V gene is TRBV5-5, the J gene TRBJ2-1; 14 bases are a match to TRBD2. The V and J ends lost 4 bases and 7 bases, in that order; junction bases with no gene match: 4. CDR3 length: 15 residues. Germline CDR1 is SGHKS and CDR2 is YYEKEE (reference sequence). The chain's CDR3 is CASSHRTSGRNEQFF. Here the CDR3 DNA reads TGTGCCAGCAGCCATAGGACTAGCGGGAGGAATGAGCAGTTCTTC.

The V call is TRBV30, the J call TRBJ1-6; D is unresolved. Germline V lookup: CDR1 GTSNPN, CDR2 SVGIG (reference sequence). V was shortened by 0 bases and J by 9 bases, with 15 bases between the two germline ends. The CDR3 is 15 residues long. The CDR3 spells CAWSVQKTTISPLHF. Written as DNA, the CDR3 is TGTGCCTGGAGTGTACAGAAGACAACGATTTCACCCCTCCACTTT.